These 30 T cell receptor beta chains originate from one sample sequenced in a study of blood T cell repertoires in COVID-19. The method was immunoSEQ multiplex PCR; TCRdb's version includes in-frame clones alone and lacks a portion of them. The sample has 150,000 or so clones; over 85% are singletons. Sequencing used peripheral blood. Receptors originate from a woman between 45 and 60 years old with acute or convalescent COVID-19.

This CDR3 is CASSAPRNTGQETQYF. Written as DNA, the CDR3 is TGTGCCAGCAGCGCCCCCCGGAACACGGGACAAGAGACCCAGTACTTC. The gene calls are TRBV2 and TRBJ2-5; D is possibly TRBD2 (5 bases). The CDR3 has 16 amino acids. Trimming removed 6 bases at V and 2 bases at J, with 19 bases between. Germline values: CDR1 SNHLY, CDR2 FYNNEI.

The chain joins TRBV15 to TRBJ2-2; D remains ambiguous. V was shortened by 3 bases and J by 4 bases, with 6 bases between the two germline ends. Germline V CDR1 and CDR2: LNHNV, YYDKDF (reference sequence). The CDR3 sequence is 13 residues long. Here the CDR3 DNA reads TGTGCCACCAGCAGCTTGAGCACCGGGGAGCTGTTTTTT. It is translated as CATSSLSTGELFF.

V and J are TRBV5-6 and TRBJ1-2; 7 bases agree with TRBD1. V was clipped by 4 bases and J by 4 bases; unmatched bases: 10. CDR1 and CDR2 (germline): SGHDT, YYEEEE. The CDR3 is 15 amino acids. The DNA for the CDR3 is TGTGCCAGCAGCCTCCGACAGGGTGGGAGCTATGGCTACACCTTC. It codes for CASSLRQGGSYGYTF.

A single count supports this clone. The genes are TRBV9 and TRBJ2-1; the match to TRBD1 covers 8 bases. The germline CDR1 and CDR2 sequences are SGDLS and YYNGEE. CDR3 length: 15 residues. V was clipped by 2 bases and J by 4 bases; unmatched bases: 5. CDR3 nucleotide sequence: TGTGCCAGCAGCGTGGGACAGGATAGGTACAATGAGCAGTTCTTC. As protein: CASSVGQDRYNEQFF.

The chain uses TRBV5-5 and TRBJ1-2, with a weak D call TRBD1 (6 bases). V was clipped by 0 bases and J by 7 bases, with 13 bases between them. The CDR3 sequence is 14 residues long. The germline gives CDR1 SGHKS, CDR2 YYEKEE (reference sequence). DNA of the CDR3: TGTGCCAGCAGCTTGGCCAGGGGACCCGCTGGCTACACCTTC. This codes for CASSLARGPAGYTF.

In this sample, this clone turned up once. The CDR3 spells CASSFAGRSYNEQFF. The CDR3 DNA follows: TGTGCCAGCAGTTTTGCAGGGCGCTCCTACAATGAGCAGTTCTTC. J is TRBJ2-1 and V is TRBV27; tentative D call: TRBD1 (5 bases). Trimming took 3 bases from V and 0 from J, leaving 9 bases between them. The CDR3 loop spans 15 amino acids. Per germline, CDR1 MNHEY and CDR2 SMNVEV (reference sequence).

The CDR3 protein is CASSSGFPYEQYF. The DNA of the CDR3 is TGTGCCAGCTCAAGCGGGTTCCCCTACGAGCAGTACTTC. V usage is TRBV18 and J usage is TRBJ2-7; D might be TRBD2 (6 bases). The CDR3 sequence is 13 residues long. With 5 bases removed from V and 2 bases from J, the gap between germline ends came to 10 bases. Per the germline V gene, CDR1 is KGHSH and CDR2 is LQKENI.

J is TRBJ1-2 and V is TRBV6-1; 11 bases map to TRBD1. The CDR3 runs to 17 residues. Germline CDR1 and CDR2: MNHNS and SASEGT. The junction had 5 bases not matched to a gene; V was cut back by 0 bases and J by 2 bases. CDR3 nucleotide sequence: TGTGCCAGCAGTGAAGCCTCTCGGACAGGGGGCAACTATGGCTACACCTTC. Protein product: CASSEASRTGGNYGYTF.

This chain uses TRBV18 with TRBJ1-2, with 7 bases aligning to TRBD1. The CDR3 extends over 15 amino acids. The germline V gene encodes CDR1 KGHSH and CDR2 LQKENI. After removal of 4 bases from V and 3 bases from J, the junction contained 8 bases not matched to a gene. CDR3 residues: CASSLQRGQYYGYTF. As DNA, the CDR3 is TGTGCCAGCTCACTGCAGAGGGGGCAATACTATGGCTACACCTTC. Using reference TRBV18 and TRBJ1-2 for the parts outside the CDR3, the full variable domain is NAGVMQNPRHLVRRRGQEARLRCSPMKGHSHVYWYRQLPEEGLKFMVYLQKENIIDESGMPKERFSAEFPKEGPSILRIQQVVRGDSAAYFCASSLQRGQYYGYTFGSGTRLTVV.

The count of this clone is one. The chain has TRBV15 and TRBJ2-1; 7 nucleotides line up with TRBD1. The length of the CDR3 is 14 residues. Germline CDR1 LNHNV, CDR2 YYDKDF (reference sequence). V dropped 3 bases and J dropped 5; count of bases not matched to a gene: 4. The CDR3: CATSSGTDDNEQFF. In DNA form, the CDR3 reads TGTGCCACCAGCAGTGGGACAGACGACAATGAGCAGTTCTTC.

Points on this clone: The sample carries other DNA sequences with the same CDR3. The rearrangement joins TRBV28 to TRBJ2-5; TRBD1 might be the D (6 bases). The CDR3 is made up of 13 amino acids. The V and J ends lost 2 bases and 4 bases respectively, with 8 bases between them. Germline CDR1 MDHEN, CDR2 SYDVKM. The CDR3 region is CASSLGGRETQYF. The CDR3 DNA reads as TGTGCCAGCAGTTTAGGGGGCCGAGAGACCCAGTACTTC.

The chain has TRBV19 and TRBJ1-5; 8 bases are shared with TRBD1. This CDR3 is 14 amino acids long. Germline V gene data show CDR1 as LNHDA and CDR2 as SQIVND (reference sequence). V shed 8 bases, J shed 4 bases, and the junction held 7 bases outside the gene matches. CDR3 loop: CASHLTGGNQPQHF. The CDR3 nucleotides read TGTGCCAGTCATCTAACAGGGGGGAATCAGCCCCAGCATTTT.

This rearrangement joins TRBV12-5 to TRBJ2-3, with TRBD2 matching 7 bases. CDR3 size: 16 residues. V was pared by 10 bases and J by 0 bases, with 13 bases of the junction left unmatched. Germline V gene data show CDR1 as LGHNT and CDR2 as FRNRAP. The CDR3 loop reads CAIPPTTGGSTDTQYF. Here the CDR3 DNA reads TGTGCTATCCCGCCCACTACGGGGGGAAGCACAGATACGCAGTATTTT. The full variable domain, completed using reference TRBV12-5 and TRBJ2-3, is DARVTQTPRHKVTEMGQEVTMRCQPILGHNTVFWYRQTMMQGLELLAYFRNRAPLDDSGMPKDRFSAEMPDATLATLKIQPSEPRDSAVYFCAIPPTTGGSTDTQYFGPGTRLTVL.

The chain combines TRBV19 with TRBJ1-1; TRBD1 agrees at 10 bases. Germline values: CDR1 LNHDA, CDR2 SQIVND (reference sequence). The CDR3 loop spans 14 amino acids. The V segment lost 7 bases and the J segment 4 bases; nucleotides outside the gene matches: 6. CDR3 DNA: TGTGCCAGTAATAGACAGGGGGCGGGCACTGAAGCTTTCTTT. This codes for CASNRQGAGTEAFF.

The chain links TRBV6-5 to TRBJ2-7; 12 nucleotides agree with TRBD1. Trimming cost V 7 bases and J 5 bases; bases outside gene matches: 9. The CDR3 length is 15 residues. Germline V gene data show CDR1 as MNHEY and CDR2 as SVGAGI. DNA of the CDR3: TGTGCCAGCACCAAACCGGGACAGGGGGCCGACGAGCAGTACTTC. Protein sequence: CASTKPGQGADEQYF.

The chain joins TRBV28 to TRBJ2-5, with 10 bases aligning to TRBD2. Unmatched junction bases numbered 6, after V lost 7 bases and J lost 1 base. This CDR3 comprises 15 residues. The germline V gene encodes CDR1 MDHEN and CDR2 SYDVKM. CDR3 sequence reads: CASTGLADLQETQYF. The DNA for the CDR3 is TGTGCCAGCACCGGACTAGCGGACCTCCAAGAGACCCAGTACTTC.

The V and J genes are TRBV7-9 and TRBJ1-2, with a possible D match to TRBD1 (6 bases). The V end was cut by 10 bases, the J end by 7 bases, with 13 bases between. This CDR3 spans 11 amino acids. From germline, CDR1 is SEHNR and CDR2 FQNEAQ (reference sequence). In DNA, the CDR3 is TGTGCCATTTCAGGGGCGTTTGGCTACACCTTC. This sequence encodes CAISGAFGYTF.

The J gene is TRBJ1-4, the V gene TRBV6-2 or TRBV6-3, with TRBD1 identical over 8 bases. The junction had 6 bases not matched to a gene; V was cut back by 0 bases and J by 0 bases. This CDR3 has 18 amino acids. Germline V CDR1 and CDR2: MNHEY, SVGEGT. The CDR3, as DNA: TGTGCCAGCAGTTACTCGAGGACAGGGACGTCAACTAATGAAAAACTGTTTTTT. Amino acid sequence: CASSYSRTGTSTNEKLFF.

This rearrangement joins TRBV5-1 to TRBJ1-1; maybe TRBD1 (6 bases). The ends were cut back, 4 bases at V and 0 bases at J, with 10 bases in the middle. This CDR3 spans 14 amino acids. Germline assignment: CDR1 SGHRS and CDR2 YFSETQ. This chain's CDR3 is CASSQGTLNTEAFF. CDR3 nucleotide sequence: TGCGCCAGCAGCCAAGGGACACTGAACACTGAAGCTTTCTTT.

V is TRBV23-1 and J is TRBJ1-5; 8 bases fit TRBD1. Being an ORF, TRBV23-1 has a function that is uncertain. The CDR3 runs to 15 residues. V lost 6 bases, J lost 5 bases, and 9 bases stayed unmatched. The CDR3 spells CASRRKDRAYQPQHF. CDR3 nucleotides: TGCGCCAGCAGGAGAAAGGACAGGGCCTATCAGCCCCAGCATTTT.

This rearrangement joins TRBV20-1 to TRBJ2-7, with D possibly being TRBD2 (5 bases). Trimming stripped 3 bases from V and 6 bases from J, with 15 bases between. This CDR3 spans 13 amino acids. Germline V gene data show CDR1 as DFQATT and CDR2 as SNEGSKA (reference sequence). CDR3 amino acids: CSASSTLGSEQYF. CDR3 nucleotides: TGCAGTGCTAGTTCCACCTTAGGGAGCGAGCAGTACTTC.

The rearrangement joins TRBV21-1 to TRBJ2-1; whether TRBD1, the table's D call, matches the DNA was not checked. TRBV21-1 is tagged as a pseudogene. CDR3 size: 17 residues. The CDR3 loop reads CASSIERDRGEYNEQFF. The DNA for the CDR3 is TGTGCCAGCAGCATCGAGAGGGACAGGGGAGAGTACAATGAGCAGTTCTTC.

CDR3 region: CASSPTRGQGTEAFF. In nucleotides, the CDR3 is TGTGCCAGCAGCCCCACCAGGGGGCAGGGCACTGAAGCTTTCTTT. The V and J genes are TRBV3-1 (or the pseudogene TRBV3-2) and TRBJ1-1; TRBD1 aligns across 8 bases. Trimming removed 4 bases from V and 4 bases from J; junction bases left unmatched: 8. Germline CDR1 and CDR2: LGHDT and YNNKEL (reference sequence). The CDR3 covers 15 residues.

The chain couples TRBV7-6 to TRBJ2-5; a possible D gene is TRBD1 (5 bases). The germline V gene has CDR1 SGHVS and CDR2 FNYEAQ. The ends were cut back, 5 bases at V and 2 bases at J, with 12 bases in the middle. This CDR3 spans 14 amino acids. For the CDR3, the DNA is TGTGCCAGCAGCCCTCGGACATTTCAAGAGACCCAGTACTTC. Translating gives CASSPRTFQETQYF.

This chain links TRBV7-6 with TRBJ1-1; D is possibly TRBD1 (5 bases). There are 15 residues in the CDR3. Trimming cost V 0 bases and J 5 bases, with 13 bases left between them. CDR1 and CDR2 (germline): SGHVS, FNYEAQ. The CDR3 sequence: CASSLADGGKTEAFF. In nucleotides, the CDR3 is TGTGCCAGCAGCTTAGCGGACGGGGGGAAGACTGAAGCTTTCTTT.

In its sample, this clone was seen many times. The J gene is TRBJ2-5, the V gene TRBV10-1; the D is unclear. Trimming pared 0 bases from V and 7 bases from J, leaving 12 bases between. The CDR3 runs to 14 residues. Germline CDR1 and CDR2: WNHNN and SYGVQD (reference sequence). CDR3 protein: CASSESKTTGTQYF. The CDR3 DNA sequence: TGCGCCAGCAGTGAGTCAAAAACAACGGGGACCCAGTACTTC.

The rearrangement links TRBV5-1 to TRBJ2-7; 9 bases fit TRBD1. The germline gives CDR1 SGHRS, CDR2 YFSETQ. This CDR3 region has 15 residues. After removal of 3 bases from V and 2 bases from J, the junction contained 6 bases not matched to a gene. CDR3: CASSSLGQGTYEQYF. The CDR3 nucleotides read TGCGCCAGCAGCTCCCTAGGACAGGGGACCTACGAGCAGTACTTC.

The J gene is TRBJ1-1, the V gene TRBV3-1 (or the pseudogene TRBV3-2); unclear D gene. In germline, CDR1 is LGHDT, CDR2 YNNKEL (reference sequence). The CDR3 loop spans 13 amino acids. Trimming took 3 bases from V and 1 from J, leaving 6 bases between them. The CDR3 loop is CASSQVRNTEAFF. In DNA, the CDR3 is TGTGCCAGCAGCCAGGTGAGGAACACTGAAGCTTTCTTT.

The CDR3 sequence is CASSQGRRTQNEQFF. The CDR3 DNA follows: TGCGCCAGCAGCCAAGGTCGAAGGACACAGAATGAGCAGTTCTTC. The gene calls are TRBV4-3 and TRBJ2-1; weak D call: TRBD1 (5 bases). The CDR3 contains 15 residues. In germline, CDR1 is LGHNA, CDR2 YSLEER. V lost 1 base and J 7 bases, leaving 14 bases between the germline ends.

The V gene is TRBV7-2, the J gene TRBJ1-5; D uncertain. CDR1 SGHTA and CDR2 FQGNSA come from the germline V gene. CDR3 length: 12 amino acids. V lost 2 bases and J 9 bases, leaving 8 bases between the germline ends. The CDR3 coding sequence is TGTGCCAGCAGCTTAAGTGGCCGGCCCCAGCATTTT. Amino acids: CASSLSGRPQHF.